This entry lists 23 T cell receptor beta chains sequenced from one sample in a study of long-term antiretroviral therapy in people with HIV. Sequencing relied on immunoSEQ assay v3.0, run at survey level. Data came from immunoSEQ multiplex PCR; TCRdb stores just in-frame clones and leaves some out. The sample has roughly 17,000 clones; around 80% are singletons. The specimen was unsorted PBMCs, collected 2.1 years after starting antiretroviral therapy. The receptor source for this set is a man aged 35-49 years with HIV.

This chain connects TRBV5-1 to TRBJ1-5, with D possibly TRBD1 on 6 matching bases. Deletions cut 0 bases from V and 3 bases from J, with 10 bases between. CDR3 length: 15 residues. Germline CDR1 and CDR2: SGHRS and YFSETQ. The CDR3 reads CASSLAGDHNQPQHF. The CDR3 nucleotides read TGCGCCAGCAGCTTGGCAGGGGATCACAATCAGCCCCAGCATTTT. The full variable domain, completed using reference TRBV5-1 and TRBJ1-5, is KAGVTQTPRYLIKTRGQQVTLSCSPISGHRSVSWYQQTPGQGLQFLFEYFSETQRNKGNFPGRFSGRQFSNSRSEMNVSTLELGDSALYLCASSLAGDHNQPQHFGDGTRLSIL.

The CDR3 region has the DNA TGTGCCAGCAGACCCACCGGGACTAGCGGTTACAATGAGCAGTTCTTC. It translates to CASRPTGTSGYNEQFF. V gene TRBV7-9 combines with J gene TRBJ2-1; 11 bases map to TRBD2. This CDR3 has 16 amino acids. With V trimmed by 6 bases and J by 4 bases, 8 bases remained unmatched. Looked up from germline, CDR1 is SEHNR and CDR2 is FQNEAQ (reference sequence). The full variable domain, completed using reference TRBV7-9 and TRBJ2-1, is DTGVSQNPRHKITKRGQNVTFRCDPISEHNRLYWYRQTLGQGPEFLTYFQNEAQLEKSRLLSDRFSAERPKGSFSTLEIQRTEQGDSAMYLCASRPTGTSGYNEQFFGPGTRLTVL.

The chain couples TRBV30 to TRBJ1-2; D may be TRBD1 (6 bases). Trimming took off 4 bases at V and 4 bases at J, with 13 bases between the two ends. Germline CDR1 is GTSNPN and CDR2 is SVGIG (reference sequence). The length of the CDR3 is 13 residues. The CDR3 is CAWTQGLSYGYTF. The CDR3 DNA reads as TGTGCCTGGACACAGGGATTATCCTATGGCTACACCTTC.

This clone was counted between two and nine times. The chain combines TRBV6-5 with TRBJ2-1; D unclear. The CDR3 is 15 residues long. The germline V gene has CDR1 MNHEY and CDR2 SVGAGI. The germline V and J ends were trimmed by 2 bases and 0 bases, with 8 bases remaining between them. The CDR3 loop is CASSYGSASYNEQFF. CDR3 nucleotide sequence: TGTGCCAGCAGTTACGGCAGTGCCTCCTACAATGAGCAGTTCTTC.

This clone was counted between two and nine times. The CDR3 bases are TGTGCCAGCAGTAGGGGAGACACTGAAGCTTTCTTT. Translating it yields CASSRGDTEAFF. This chain joins TRBV7-9 and TRBJ1-1, with D tentatively TRBD1 (5 bases). Germline CDR1 SEHNR, CDR2 FQNEAQ (reference sequence). CDR3 length: 12 residues. Trimming stripped 6 bases from V and 3 bases from J, with 8 bases between.

This clone has more than one count but fewer than ten. The chain joins TRBV27 to TRBJ2-3; 10 bases are shared with TRBD2. The germline V gene encodes CDR1 MNHEY and CDR2 SMNVEV (reference sequence). With 0 bases clipped from V and 4 bases from J, the junction kept 1 base outside the gene matches. This CDR3 is 15 amino acids long. For the CDR3, the DNA is TGTGCCAGCAGTTTATCTGGACTAGCGGCAGATACGCAGTATTTT. Amino acids: CASSLSGLAADTQYF.

The rearrangement links TRBV9 to TRBJ2-7; D gene unclear. V lost 0 bases and J 2 bases, leaving 9 bases between the germline ends. This CDR3 comprises 14 residues. Germline V CDR1 and CDR2: SGDLS, YYNGEE. The DNA of the CDR3 is TGTGCCAGCAGCGTAGAGGTCAGAACCTACGAGCAGTACTTC. Translating gives CASSVEVRTYEQYF.

The V gene is TRBV25-1, the J gene TRBJ2-7; D perhaps matches TRBD1 (5 bases). This CDR3 spans 14 amino acids. Trimming shortened V by 4 bases and J by 0 bases, and 10 bases separated the two germline ends. Germline CDR1 is MGHDK and CDR2 is SYGVNS. This CDR3 reads CASSVQGASYEQYF. The CDR3 bases are TGTGCCAGCAGTGTCCAGGGTGCCTCCTACGAGCAGTACTTC.

This sequence joins TRBV6-5 and TRBJ2-1; a possible D gene is TRBD1 (6 bases). Trimming pared 2 bases from V and 13 bases from J, leaving 18 bases between. Germline assignment: CDR1 MNHEY and CDR2 SVGAGI. The CDR3 extends over 14 amino acids. CDR3 sequence reads: CASSYGGSPVDQFF. CDR3 in DNA: TGTGCCAGCAGTTACGGGGGCAGCCCTGTAGATCAGTTCTTC.

The chain couples TRBV6-1 to TRBJ2-7; 7 positions agree with TRBD1. The J segment lost 4 bases and the V segment lost 1 base, leaving 1 base of the junction unmatched. This CDR3 spans 13 amino acids. The V gene's germline CDR1 is MNHNS and CDR2 SASEGT. The DNA of the CDR3 is TGTGCCAGCAGTGAAGGGGACAGTTACGAGCAGTACTTC. Its translation: CASSEGDSYEQYF.

Within the sample, this clone is large. The chain couples TRBV4-1 to TRBJ1-2, with no clear D. The CDR3 runs to 15 residues. Between the trimmed V and J ends, which lost 0 bases and 4 bases, there was a span of 12 bases. Germline V lookup: CDR1 MGHRA, CDR2 YSYEKL. The CDR3 DNA reads as TGCGCCAGCAGCCAAGAATATCCGGATTCCTATGGCTACACCTTC. It encodes CASSQEYPDSYGYTF.

This clone was detected only once. This chain links TRBV5-1 with TRBJ1-1; 9 bases agree with TRBD1. CDR1 and CDR2 from the germline V gene are SGHRS and YFSETQ. J gave up 5 bases and V 6 bases, and 5 bases lay outside the gene matches. The CDR3 length is 13 residues. As DNA, the CDR3 is TGCGCCAGCACTACAGGGGGCAGTACTGAAGCTTTCTTT. Residues: CASTTGGSTEAFF.

The sample holds a few counts of this clone. The rearrangement uses TRBV11-2 and TRBJ2-7, with D perhaps matching TRBD1 (6 bases). The CDR3 spans 14 residues. The V gene lost 1 base and the J gene lost 2 bases, with 9 bases spanning the gap. The germline V gene has CDR1 SGHAT and CDR2 FQNNGV. The CDR3 region has the DNA TGTGCCAGCAGCTTAGCAGGGGATCCCTACGAGCAGTACTTC. Protein sequence: CASSLAGDPYEQYF.

The chain has TRBV5-1 and TRBJ1-3; D is possibly TRBD1 (5 bases). Trimming took 4 bases from V and 0 from J, leaving 11 bases between them. From germline, CDR1 is SGHRS and CDR2 YFSETQ. CDR3 size: 15 residues. The CDR3 nucleotides are TGCGCCAGCAGCCGGGACGGGAACTCTGGAAACACCATATATTTT. This codes for CASSRDGNSGNTIYF.

The V and J genes are TRBV5-6 and TRBJ2-2, with TRBD1 matching over 9 bases. Germline V lookup: CDR1 SGHDT, CDR2 YYEEEE. This CDR3 has 15 residues. Trimming cost V 4 bases and J 4 bases; bases outside gene matches: 5. CDR3 DNA sequence: TGTGCCAGCAGCGGGGACAGGGCGGCCACCGGGGAGCTGTTTTTT. Its protein product is CASSGDRAATGELFF.

The V gene is TRBV5-6, the J gene TRBJ2-5, with a tentative D call TRBD1 (6 bases). Germline assignment: CDR1 SGHDT and CDR2 YYEEEE. Trimming pared 2 bases from V and 5 bases from J, leaving 13 bases between. CDR3 length: 14 residues. The DNA of the CDR3 is TGTGCCAGCAGCTTTACAGGGTCAGGGGAGACCCAGTACTTC. Translation: CASSFTGSGETQYF.

The CDR3 sequence: CAGGAGMNGYTF. The CDR3 DNA reads TGCGCCGGGGGGGCGGGGATGAATGGCTACACCTTC. The chain is built from TRBV5-1 and TRBJ1-2; D perhaps matches TRBD1 (6 bases). This CDR3 has 12 amino acids. The V end was cut by 10 bases, the J end by 6 bases, with 16 bases between. In germline, CDR1 is SGHRS, CDR2 YFSETQ.

This chain connects TRBV6-5 to TRBJ1-3; D is unclear. CDR1 is MNHEY, CDR2 SVGAGI, per germline. Trimming pared 4 bases from V and 3 bases from J, leaving 7 bases between. The CDR3 contains 13 residues. The CDR3 here is CASSSARGNTIYF. In DNA, the CDR3 is TGTGCCAGCAGTTCGGCCCGTGGAAACACCATATATTTT.

The chain recombines TRBV5-4 with TRBJ2-7; D remains ambiguous. There are 14 residues in the CDR3. CDR1 and CDR2 from the germline V gene are SGHNT and YYREEE (reference sequence). The V end was cut by 4 bases, the J end by 0 bases, with 11 bases between. The CDR3 sequence is CASSPDRSSYEQYF. CDR3 nucleotides: TGTGCCAGCAGCCCGGACCGAAGCTCCTACGAGCAGTACTTC. Full variable domain (outside the CDR3, taken from reference TRBV5-4 and TRBJ2-7): ETGVTQSPTHLIKTRGQQVTLRCSSQSGHNTVSWYQQALGQGPQFIFQYYREEENGRGNFPPRFSGLQFPNYSSELNVNALELDDSALYLCASSPDRSSYEQYFGPGTRLTVT.

The genes are TRBV9 and TRBJ2-1; a possible D gene is TRBD2 (7 bases). Trimming took 0 bases from V and 0 from J, leaving 10 bases between them. This CDR3 comprises 16 residues. Germline CDR1 is SGDLS and CDR2 is YYNGEE. The CDR3 loop is CASSVVGGGSYNEQFF. DNA for the CDR3: TGTGCCAGCAGCGTAGTAGGGGGGGGCTCCTACAATGAGCAGTTCTTC.

This chain joins TRBV5-1 and TRBJ2-7; possibly TRBD1 for D (5 bases). Per the germline V gene, CDR1 is SGHRS and CDR2 is YFSETQ. The CDR3 loop spans 16 amino acids. Trimming left V 0 bases short and J 3 bases short, with 16 bases between. CDR3 nucleotides: TGCGCCAGCAGCTTGGTACTCACAGGTCCGGGCTACGAGCAGTACTTC. Amino acids: CASSLVLTGPGYEQYF. The full variable domain, its missing parts supplied by reference TRBV5-1 and TRBJ2-7, is KAGVTQTPRYLIKTRGQQVTLSCSPISGHRSVSWYQQTPGQGLQFLFEYFSETQRNKGNFPGRFSGRQFSNSRSEMNVSTLELGDSALYLCASSLVLTGPGYEQYFGPGTRLTVT.

The chain has TRBV7-6 and TRBJ2-3; no clear D. V was shortened by 5 bases and J by 0 bases, with 3 bases between the two germline ends. CDR3 length equals 12 residues. Per the germline V gene, CDR1 is SGHVS and CDR2 is FNYEAQ. Here the CDR3 reads CASSPSTDTQYF. CDR3 nucleotide sequence: TGTGCCAGCAGCCCTAGCACAGATACGCAGTATTTT. The whole variable domain, remainder taken from reference TRBV7-6 and TRBJ2-3, is GAGVSQSPRYKVTKRGQDVALRCDPISGHVSLYWYRQALGQGPEFLTYFNYEAQQDKSGLPNDRFSAERPEGSISTLTIQRTEQRDSAMYRCASSPSTDTQYFGPGTRLTVL.

The chain couples TRBV7-9 to TRBJ1-4, with 7 bases lining up with TRBD1. Germline CDR1 is SEHNR and CDR2 is FQNEAQ (reference sequence). The CDR3 contains 14 residues. V lost 4 bases, J lost 4 bases, and 3 bases stayed unmatched. The CDR3 DNA reads TGTGCCAGCAGCTCGGGGACAGATAATGAAAAACTGTTTTTT. It yields the protein CASSSGTDNEKLFF.